This T cell receptor beta chain was identified in a study of long-term antiretroviral therapy in people with HIV. Points from the study as a whole: Clonal expansions arising prior to ART prevailed in the repertoire at every time point. Documentation of ART adherence, viral resistance or therapy changes was absent.

The assay, immunoSEQ v3.0, was run at survey level. The assay was immunoSEQ multiplex PCR, and TCRdb's table has in-frame clones only and misses some. In the table there are about 11,000 clones, roughly 80% of which are singletons. As regards this clone: Its antigen remains unknown.

This CDR3 contains 15 residues. Germline CDR1 is MGHRA and CDR2 is YSYEKL. The J segment lost 6 bases and the V segment lost 4 bases, leaving 10 bases of the junction unmatched. The sequence derives from a man over 45 with HIV. Here the sequenced sample was unsorted PBMCs, taken about 7 years after starting antiretroviral therapy. The rearrangement uses TRBV4-1 and TRBJ1-1, with 8 bases lining up with TRBD1. CDR3 sequence: CASSLLTGGLAEAFF. The CDR3 DNA sequence: TGCGCCAGCAGCCTACTTACAGGGGGGCTCGCTGAAGCTTTCTTT.